The next 13 T cell receptor beta chains were all read from a single sample in a study of T-cell reconstitution after alpha-beta-depleted transplantation in children. The TCRbeta library was prepared with unique molecular identifiers. TCRdb reprocessed the PCR reads with MiXCR, giving one entry per CDR3 protein. The sample contains about 230,000 distinct CDR3 sequences, 9.7% of which appear only once. Sequenced here: PBMCs from the stem cell graft donor, sampled from the stem cell graft. These receptor sequences come from a human donor who donated a stem cell graft to a child with SCID.

This clonotype was observed at least ten times. V and J are TRBV20-1 and TRBJ2-5; 12 nucleotides agree with TRBD1. The CDR3 has 14 residues. CDR1 is DFQATT, CDR2 SNEGSKA, per germline (reference sequence). Germline trimming cut 3 bases from V and 3 bases from J; bases unmatched to any gene: 2. The CDR3, as DNA: TGCAGTGCTAGTGGGACAGGGGGCGAAGAGACCCAGTACTTC. This gives the protein CSASGTGGEETQYF.

V gene TRBV20-1 combines with J gene TRBJ2-1; TRBD2 agrees at 8 bases. The ends lost 6 bases at V and 10 bases at J; junction bases unmatched: 11. The CDR3 is made up of 13 amino acids. CDR1 is DFQATT and CDR2 is SNEGSKA in the germline V gene (reference sequence). In nucleotides, the CDR3 is TGCAGTGCCCCCCGGGGGGGGGCCGCAGAGCAGTTCTTC. This codes for CSAPRGGAAEQFF.

Many counts were recorded for this clonotype. The chain couples TRBV5-1 to TRBJ1-4, with D unresolved. The germline V gene encodes CDR1 SGHRS and CDR2 YFSETQ. V lost 6 bases and J lost 5, with 11 bases in between. This CDR3 is 13 amino acids long. CDR3 nucleotide sequence: TGCGCCAGCACCCTCGGGAGCAATGAAAAACTGTTTTTT. It codes for CASTLGSNEKLFF.

This clonotype was counted many times. This sequence joins TRBV29-1 and TRBJ2-2; D is possibly TRBD1 (6 bases). Germline CDR1 reads SQVTM; CDR2 reads ANQGSEA. CDR3 length equals 13 residues. Trimming pared 7 bases from V and 5 bases from J, leaving 14 bases between. The CDR3 loop reads CSAETGNTGELFF. The DNA for the CDR3 is TGCAGCGCCGAAACAGGGAATACCGGGGAGCTGTTTTTT.

This clonotype was detected many times. The rearrangement uses TRBV20-1 and TRBJ2-7; 8 bases line up with TRBD1. J was trimmed by 3 bases and V by 1 base; bases with no gene match: 2. CDR1 is DFQATT and CDR2 is SNEGSKA in the germline V gene (reference sequence). The CDR3 extends over 13 amino acids. The CDR3 nucleotides are TGCAGTGCTAGAGGACAGGGGAGCTACGAGCAGTACTTC. As protein: CSARGQGSYEQYF.

This clonotype has at least ten counts. V gene TRBV9 combines with J gene TRBJ2-3; D gene ambiguous. The germline V gene has CDR1 SGDLS and CDR2 YYNGEE. V lost 1 base and J lost 0, with 3 bases in between. CDR3 length: 13 residues. The CDR3 here is CASSVSSTDTQYF. The CDR3 DNA is TGTGCCAGCAGCGTAAGCAGCACAGATACGCAGTATTTT. The full variable domain, with the rest looked up from reference TRBV9 and TRBJ2-3, is DSGVTQTPKHLITATGQRVTLRCSPRSGDLSVYWYQQSLDQGLQFLIQYYNGEERAKGNILERFSAQQFPDLHSELNLSSLELGDSALYFCASSVSSTDTQYFGPGTRLTVL.

This clonotype was seen only once. One end of the junction is discordant with germline, which a read error may explain. The chain carries TRBV5-6 and TRBJ1-2; 8 nucleotides match TRBD1. The CDR3 is 15 amino acids. The V gene's germline CDR1 is SGHDT and CDR2 YYEEEE. CDR3 sequence reads: CASSSAGRGPYGYPF. In DNA form, the CDR3 reads TGTGCCAGCAGCTCCGCGGGCAGGGGGCCCTATGGCTACCCCTTC.

Many counts were recorded for this clonotype. The gene calls are TRBV7-2 and TRBJ2-1; D is possibly TRBD2 (6 bases). Germline CDR1 reads SGHTA; CDR2 reads FQGNSA. The CDR3 is made up of 16 amino acids. Trimming removed 1 base at V and 4 bases at J, with 14 bases between. CDR3 coding DNA: TGTGCCAGCAGCTTAGAAGCGTCTAGCGAGTACAATGAGCAGTTCTTC. The encoded protein is CASSLEASSEYNEQFF.

This clonotype was found many times. The chain carries TRBV6-2 or TRBV6-3 and TRBJ1-5, with 8 bases matching TRBD1. This CDR3 is built from 13 residues. CDR1 is MNHEY and CDR2 is SVGEGT in the germline V gene. After removal of 6 bases from V and 6 bases from J, the junction contained 4 bases not matched to a gene. The CDR3 DNA follows: TGTGCCAGCAGCTCCAGGGGGCTTCAGCCCCAGCATTTT. The encoded protein is CASSSRGLQPQHF.

The CDR3 loop reads CASSFGRITVATNEKLFF. In DNA, the CDR3 is TGTGCCAGCAGCTTTGGAAGAATAACCGTTGCAACTAATGAAAAACTGTTTTTT. The rearrangement links TRBV13 to TRBJ1-4; D uncertain. The CDR3 runs 18 residues. Germline CDR1 PRHDT, CDR2 FYEKMQ (reference sequence). The ends were cut back, 3 bases at V and 0 bases at J, with 17 bases in the middle.

This clonotype was detected ten times or more. This chain links TRBV5-5 with TRBJ2-2; no clear D. With 5 bases removed from V and 2 bases from J, the gap between germline ends came to 13 bases. This CDR3 is 15 amino acids long. Germline V gives CDR1 SGHKS, CDR2 YYEKEE (reference sequence). CDR3 amino acids: CASRWGLENTGELFF. Here the CDR3 DNA reads TGTGCCAGCAGGTGGGGTCTCGAAAACACCGGGGAGCTGTTTTTT.

This chain uses TRBV30 with TRBJ1-4; a possible D gene is TRBD1 (6 bases). The CDR3 extends over 14 amino acids. V lost 2 bases and J 4 bases, leaving 11 bases between the germline ends. CDR1 is GTSNPN, CDR2 SVGIG, per germline (reference sequence). The CDR3 DNA reads as TGTGCCTGGAGTCTGGACAGCATTAATGAAAAACTGTTTTTT. Protein product: CAWSLDSINEKLFF.

This clonotype was recorded many times. V gene TRBV7-2 combines with J gene TRBJ1-2, with a weak D call TRBD1 (5 bases). The CDR3 loop spans 14 amino acids. The V and J ends lost 5 bases and 4 bases respectively, with 14 bases between them. Per germline, CDR1 SGHTA and CDR2 FQGNSA. CDR3 protein: CASSPGPGSYGYTF. The CDR3 bases are TGTGCCAGCAGCCCTGGTCCAGGGAGCTATGGCTACACCTTC.